The 19 T cell receptor beta chains in this list originate from one sample, sequenced in a study of beta chain features in type 1 diabetes. Overall study findings and caveats: Researchers report that Type 1 diabetes patients had moderately but significantly shorter TCRB CDR3s across all four CD4+ subsets.

Their antigens remain unidentified. Reverse transcribing all isolated RNA meant expressed TCRB transcripts were sequenced. Assay: immunoSEQ multiplex PCR; the TCRdb copy retains only in-frame clones and omits some. The sample holds 640,000 or so clones, over 11% seen once. The sequenced material came from naive CD4+ T cells from blood. The receptor set was obtained from a man between 18 and 35 years old with type 1 diabetes.

This clone was detected a few times. The V call is TRBV11-2, the J call TRBJ1-6; D remains unclear. Trimming removed 4 bases at V and 7 bases at J, with 11 bases between. Germline CDR1 SGHAT, CDR2 FQNNGV. The CDR3 spans 14 residues. CDR3 sequence reads: CASSSVSWNSPLHF. In DNA form, the CDR3 reads TGTGCCAGCAGCTCGGTTTCCTGGAATTCACCCCTCCACTTT.

The CDR3 here is CASSQDLGGNQPQHF. In DNA form, the CDR3 reads TGCGCCAGCAGCCAAGATTTGGGTGGCAATCAGCCCCAGCATTTT. J is TRBJ1-5 and V is TRBV4-3; D gene uncertain. Germline lookup yields CDR1 LGHNA and CDR2 YSLEER. The CDR3 extends over 15 amino acids. The V end was cut by 0 bases, the J end by 2 bases, with 8 bases between.

This clone has just a few counts. The chain joins TRBV5-1 to TRBJ2-1; no reliable D call. The CDR3 has 15 residues. The V gene's germline CDR1 is SGHRS and CDR2 YFSETQ. Trimming left V 2 bases short and J 0 bases short, with 9 bases between. CDR3 protein: CASSFTRSSYNEQFF. The CDR3 DNA is TGCGCCAGCAGCTTCACTCGAAGCTCCTACAATGAGCAGTTCTTC.

The genes are TRBV2 and TRBJ2-7, with D unclear. CDR1 is SNHLY and CDR2 is FYNNEI in the germline V gene. V lost 8 bases, J lost 3 bases, and 17 bases lay in between. The CDR3 extends over 14 amino acids. This CDR3 is CASHFNLGNYEQYF. CDR3 bases: TGTGCCAGCCATTTTAATTTGGGGAACTACGAGCAGTACTTC.

The CDR3 DNA reads TGTGCCAGCACCCTCCGGCTGGGCAGGGCCGATGAAGCTTTCTTT. It is translated as CASTLRLGRADEAFF. The chain is built from TRBV2 and TRBJ1-1; D possibly corresponds to TRBD1 (5 bases). Trimming left V 7 bases short and J 7 bases short, with 22 bases between. This CDR3 spans 15 amino acids. Germline CDR1 and CDR2: SNHLY and FYNNEI.

The J gene is TRBJ2-5, the V gene TRBV29-1, with 8 bases fitting TRBD2. V lost 7 bases and J lost 5; bases outside the gene matches: 15. This CDR3 spans 15 amino acids. Germline loops: CDR1 SQVTM, CDR2 ANQGSEA. The CDR3: CSGGEAGAFRETQYF. The CDR3 coding sequence is TGCAGCGGGGGCGAAGCGGGGGCCTTCCGGGAGACCCAGTACTTC.

This clone was seen more than once but under ten times. This sequence joins TRBV15 and TRBJ1-1, with D unresolved. Trimming shortened V by 5 bases and J by 10 bases, and 17 bases separated the two germline ends. This CDR3 is 13 amino acids long. Germline V lookup: CDR1 LNHNV, CDR2 YYDKDF (reference sequence). The CDR3 region is CATSPLGGPGAFF. CDR3 nucleotides: TGTGCCACCAGCCCTCTCGGCGGCCCCGGAGCTTTCTTT.

On this clone: Other DNA sequences in the same sample also yield this CDR3. The V gene is TRBV5-1, the J gene TRBJ2-5; 8 bases map to TRBD2. The CDR3 extends over 13 amino acids. Per germline, CDR1 SGHRS and CDR2 YFSETQ. J lost 5 bases, V lost 7 bases, and 7 bases had no gene match. CDR3 protein: CASSLAGRETQYF. In nucleotides, the CDR3 is TGCGCCAGCTCCTTAGCGGGGAGGGAGACCCAGTACTTC.

This clone was recorded a few times. CDR3 sequence reads: CAWSFGTPPSNYGYTF. The CDR3 nucleotides read TGTGCCTGGAGCTTCGGGACACCTCCCTCCAACTATGGCTACACCTTC. This sequence joins TRBV30 and TRBJ1-2, with D perhaps matching TRBD1 (6 bases). V was trimmed by 3 bases and J by 2 bases, leaving 19 bases between them. This CDR3 spans 16 amino acids. The V gene's germline CDR1 is GTSNPN and CDR2 SVGIG (reference sequence).

The J gene is TRBJ2-5, the V gene TRBV5-1, with TRBD1 as a possible D gene (6 bases). The germline gives CDR1 SGHRS, CDR2 YFSETQ. The CDR3 has 14 amino acids. Trimming shortened V by 4 bases and J by 5 bases, and 15 bases separated the two germline ends. The CDR3 sequence: CASSLTGQWETQYF. Written as DNA, the CDR3 is TGCGCCAGCAGCCTGACAGGCCAGTGGGAGACCCAGTACTTC.

The rearrangement uses TRBV4-3 and TRBJ1-4; D is unresolved. CDR3 length: 15 amino acids. V was clipped by 4 bases and J by 5 bases, with 14 bases between them. CDR1 is LGHNA, CDR2 YSLEER, per germline. The CDR3 reads CASSLATSANEKLFF. In nucleotides, the CDR3 is TGCGCCAGCAGCCTTGCTACCAGCGCCAATGAAAAACTGTTTTTT.

This clone was seen a handful of times. The chain couples TRBV6-1 to TRBJ2-7; D is unresolved. Trimming removed 1 base from V and 6 bases from J, with 10 bases in between. CDR3 length equals 13 residues. Germline V gives CDR1 MNHNS, CDR2 SASEGT. For the CDR3, the DNA is TGTGCCAGCAGTGAAGTTGGGTATAGCGAGCAGTACTTC. Its protein is CASSEVGYSEQYF.

This clone was picked up a small number of times. This CDR3 is CSAVRDYEQYF. The DNA of the CDR3 is TGCAGCGCCGTTCGAGACTACGAGCAGTACTTC. V and J are TRBV29-1 and TRBJ2-7, with D unclear. The germline V gene has CDR1 SQVTM and CDR2 ANQGSEA. Trimming shortened V by 7 bases and J by 3 bases, and 10 bases separated the two germline ends. This CDR3 is 11 amino acids long.

The chain combines TRBV30 with TRBJ2-5; D unclear. The J call may be wrong; the DNA end is better matched by TRBJ2-7. From germline, CDR1 is GTSNPN and CDR2 SVGIG (reference sequence). The CDR3 loop spans 14 amino acids. The CDR3 region is CAWTTQAASYEQYF. Here the CDR3 DNA reads TGTGCCTGGACCACCCAGGCAGCTTCCTACGAGCAGTACTTC.

This clone has more than one count but fewer than ten. The chain is built from TRBV4-1 and TRBJ2-5; tentatively, D is TRBD2 (5 bases). The germline gives CDR1 MGHRA, CDR2 YSYEKL. There are 14 residues in the CDR3. V was clipped by 6 bases and J by 5 bases, with 16 bases between them. The CDR3 DNA reads TGCGCCAGCAGATCTACTGGACTTAAGGAGACCCAGTACTTC. Its protein product is CASRSTGLKETQYF.

A few counts support this clone. The chain employs TRBV11-2 and TRBJ2-7, with 10 bases identical to TRBD2. CDR3 size: 19 residues. The V and J ends lost 5 bases and 1 base, in that order; junction bases with no gene match: 17. Looked up from germline, CDR1 is SGHAT and CDR2 is FQNNGV. CDR3: CASSPSVGLAEYNSYEQYF. CDR3 nucleotide sequence: TGTGCCAGCAGCCCGTCTGTAGGACTAGCGGAGTATAATTCCTACGAGCAGTACTTC.

The V and J genes are TRBV7-2 and TRBJ2-7; 8 bases line up with TRBD1. The length of the CDR3 is 15 residues. From germline, CDR1 is SGHTA and CDR2 FQGNSA. The ends lost 5 bases at V and 3 bases at J; junction bases unmatched: 9. CDR3 residues: CASSPGQGFFYEQYF. The DNA for the CDR3 is TGTGCCAGCAGCCCCGGACAGGGTTTCTTCTACGAGCAGTACTTC. Together with reference TRBV7-2 and TRBJ2-7, the CDR3 gives the full variable domain: GAGVSQSPSNKVTEKGKDVELRCDPISGHTALYWYRQSLGQGLEFLIYFQGNSAPDKSGLPSDRFSAERTGGSVSTLTIQRTQQEDSAVYLCASSPGQGFFYEQYFGPGTRLTVT.

This clone was picked up a small number of times. Other nucleotide sequences in the sample specify the same CDR3. V is TRBV5-1 and J is TRBJ2-5, with D perhaps matching TRBD1 (6 bases). The germline CDR1 and CDR2 sequences are SGHRS and YFSETQ. The CDR3 totals 13 residues. V lost 2 bases and J lost 5, with 10 bases in between. The CDR3, as DNA: TGCGCCAGCAGCTTACAGGGAGCGGAGACCCAGTACTTC. It yields the protein CASSLQGAETQYF.

Concerning this clone: Other DNA sequences in the same sample also yield this CDR3. The chain joins TRBV9 to TRBJ2-5; possible D gene TRBD1, 6 bases. Germline CDR1 is SGDLS and CDR2 is YYNGEE. The CDR3 is 14 amino acids. V dropped 0 bases and J dropped 2 bases, with 8 bases sitting between them. CDR3 coding DNA: TGTGCCAGCAGCGTAGGGACAGTTCAAGAGACCCAGTACTTC. It encodes CASSVGTVQETQYF.